This TCR beta chain derives from a study of shared T cell receptors in the human thymus. Only in-frame clones appear in the TCRdb table, and some are missing; sequencing was by immunoSEQ multiplex PCR. The table has approximately 490,000 clones, around 82% seen once. Per the germline V gene, CDR1 is MNHNY and CDR2 is SVGAGI (reference sequence). CDR3 length: 14 amino acids. The ends were cut back, 2 bases at V and 8 bases at J, with 15 bases in the middle. These data also featured in a second study, about human thymus T cells. Per that paper: Within thymic and blood repertoires, V and J gene usage appeared to be biased.

The receptor was derived from a boy under two years old with a congenital heart defect. Sequencing was performed on thymocytes. V is TRBV6-6 and J is TRBJ1-2; tentative D call: TRBD1 (5 bases). The CDR3 region is CASSYPPGFTGYTF. As DNA, the CDR3 is TGTGCCAGCAGTTACCCTCCAGGGTTTACAGGCTACACCTTC.